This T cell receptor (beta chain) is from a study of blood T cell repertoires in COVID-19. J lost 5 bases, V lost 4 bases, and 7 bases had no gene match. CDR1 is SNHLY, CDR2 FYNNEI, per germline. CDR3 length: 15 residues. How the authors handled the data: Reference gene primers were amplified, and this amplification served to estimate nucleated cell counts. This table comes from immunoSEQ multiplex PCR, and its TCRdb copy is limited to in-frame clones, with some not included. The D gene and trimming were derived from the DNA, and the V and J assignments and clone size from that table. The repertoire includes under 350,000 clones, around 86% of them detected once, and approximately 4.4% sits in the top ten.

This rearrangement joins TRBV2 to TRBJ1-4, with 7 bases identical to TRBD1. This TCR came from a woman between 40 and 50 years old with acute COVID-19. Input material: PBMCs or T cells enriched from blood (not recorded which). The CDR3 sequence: CASSGLGTANEKLFF. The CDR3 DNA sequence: TGTGCCAGCAGTGGATTAGGGACAGCAAATGAAAAACTGTTTTTT. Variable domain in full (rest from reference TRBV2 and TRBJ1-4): EPEVTQTPSHQVTQMGQEVILRCVPISNHLYFYWYRQILGQKVEFLVSFYNNEISEKSEIFDDQFSVERPDGSNFTLKIRSTKLEDSAMYFCASSGLGTANEKLFFGSGTQLSVL.